The clone carrying this T cell receptor (beta chain) was recorded many times. The antigen remains undetermined. Germline and junction disagree at one end, which may indicate a read error. These data belong to a study of spatial heterogeneity in lung cancer. One entry per CDR3 protein, called by TCRdb with MiXCR from the 5' RACE reads. The sample has approximately 17,000 distinct CDR3 sequences, 7.5% seen once. Study observations and caveats: Expanded alpha and beta TCR counts within tumors tracked tumor mutation counts.

Time point described: sample taken at primary tumor resection. Sequenced material: lung tumor tissue, taken at surgery. The receptor was derived from a male donor with early-stage non-small cell lung cancer.

CDR3 sequence: CVSSGSAGATGELFF. The CDR3 DNA follows: TGCGTCAGCAGCGGCTCAGCGGGCGCGACCGGGGAGCTGTTTTTT. The chain is built from TRBV5-1 and TRBJ2-2; D is possibly TRBD2 (6 bases). The germline gives CDR1 SGHRS, CDR2 YFSETQ. This CDR3 is 15 amino acids long.